The 7 T cell receptor beta chains below were found in one sample sequenced in a study of T cells after yellow fever vaccination. TCRdb re-analysed the 5' RACE reads in MiXCR, keeping a single row per CDR3 protein. The sample shows a few hundred thousand distinct CDR3 sequences, 13% of them seen only once. The material sequenced was CD4+ T cells sorted from PBMCs, taken 45 days after the yellow fever booster vaccination. The receptors shown here come from a man aged 25-45 years who received the YFV17D yellow fever vaccine.

The V gene is TRBV5-1, the J gene TRBJ2-7; 9 nucleotides agree with TRBD1. CDR3 length: 15 residues. Germline V gives CDR1 SGHRS, CDR2 YFSETQ. The J segment lost 2 bases and the V segment lost 0 bases, leaving 3 bases of the junction unmatched. The chain's CDR3 is CASSLVWDRAYEQYF. The CDR3 DNA reads as TGCGCCAGCAGCTTGGTGTGGGACAGGGCCTACGAGCAGTACTTC. Supplemented by reference TRBV5-1 and TRBJ2-7, the full variable domain reads KAGVTQTPRYLIKTRGQQVTLSCSPISGHRSVSWYQQTPGQGLQFLFEYFSETQRNKGNFPGRFSGRQFSNSRSEMNVSTLELGDSALYLCASSLVWDRAYEQYFGPGTRLTVT.

This clonotype was observed a handful of times. V is TRBV7-2 and J is TRBJ2-1, with 7 bases lining up with TRBD1. The CDR3 covers 16 residues. Per germline, CDR1 SGHTA and CDR2 FQGNSA. V was pared by 3 bases and J by 4 bases, with 9 bases of the junction left unmatched. CDR3 protein: CASSFEGARTYNEQFF. CDR3 nucleotides: TGTGCCAGCAGCTTTGAGGGGGCGAGAACGTACAATGAGCAGTTCTTC.

This clonotype occurred a few times. J is TRBJ2-7 and V is TRBV10-1; D ambiguous. This CDR3 comprises 9 residues. V dropped 8 bases and J dropped 1 base, with 0 bases sitting between them. Germline CDR1 and CDR2: WNHNN and SYGVQD (reference sequence). CDR3 nucleotide sequence: TGCGCCAGCTCCTACGAGCAGTACTTC. Amino acids: CASSYEQYF.

The rearrangement uses TRBV18 and TRBJ1-3; no clear D. V lost 6 bases, J lost 0 bases, and 15 bases lay in between. Germline CDR1 and CDR2: KGHSH and LQKENI. CDR3 length equals 16 residues. CDR3 sequence reads: CASSQAGRSSGNTIYF. CDR3 bases: TGTGCCAGCTCCCAGGCAGGCAGGAGCTCTGGAAACACCATATATTTT.

V gene TRBV6-1 combines with J gene TRBJ2-1; 11 positions match TRBD1. Germline assignment: CDR1 MNHNS and CDR2 SASEGT. Trimming at V came to 4 bases and at J to 3 bases, leaving 8 bases not matched to a gene. The CDR3 runs to 17 residues. The chain's CDR3 is CASSARTGGAFYNEQFF. The CDR3 DNA sequence: TGTGCCAGCAGTGCCCGGACAGGGGGCGCCTTCTACAATGAGCAGTTCTTC.

This clonotype was recorded a few times. Its ends do not fully match the called genes, so a read error is possible. The V call is TRBV7-7, the J call TRBJ2-4; the D is unclear. The CDR3 extends over 13 amino acids. Germline CDR1 reads SSHAT; CDR2 reads FNYEAQ (reference sequence). CDR3 protein: CASSLVSGALQYF. The CDR3 DNA sequence: TGTGCTAGCAGCTTAGTTTCCGGAGCGCTTCAGTACTTC. The whole variable domain, filled in from reference TRBV7-7 and TRBJ2-4, reads GAGVSQSPRYKVTKRGQDVTLRCDPISSHATLYWYQQALGQGPEFLTYFNYEAQPDKSGLPSDRFSAERPEGSISTLTIQRTEQRDSAMYRCASSLVSGALQYFGAGTRLSVL.

The chain recombines TRBV20-1 with TRBJ2-3, with 12 bases aligning to TRBD2. The germline gives CDR1 DFQATT, CDR2 SNEGSKA (reference sequence). Unmatched junction bases numbered 12, after V lost 8 bases and J lost 3 bases. This CDR3 is built from 16 residues. CDR3 DNA sequence: TGCAGTCAAGCCCTAGCGGGAGGGGAAAGTACAGATACGCAGTATTTT. It is translated as CSQALAGGESTDTQYF.